The clone carrying this TCR beta chain showed up many times. The CDR3 consists of 15 residues. The germline V gene has CDR1 SGHRS and CDR2 YFSETQ. V was clipped by 1 base and J by 5 bases, with 10 bases between them. TCRdb recomputed calls from the 5' RACE reads with MiXCR, one row per CDR3 protein. Of tens of thousands of distinct CDR3 sequences listed, less than 7% are singletons. This specimen belongs to a study of early T cells in non-severe SARS-CoV-2 infection. Turning to the study itself: It was bulk RNA from unsorted whole blood that was sequenced, and the chains were unpaired.

This sequence originates from an adult who was a healthcare worker with PCR-confirmed SARS-CoV-2 infection or an uninfected control (not recorded which). The rearrangement joins TRBV5-1 to TRBJ1-6; the D is unclear. The sequenced material came from whole blood. The CDR3 region is CASSLSGGDNSPLHF. Here the CDR3 DNA reads TGCGCCAGCAGCTTGTCAGGCGGCGATAATTCACCCCTCCACTTT.